What follows are 29 T cell receptor beta chains derived from one specimen sequenced in a study of blood T cells in healthy people across ages. A second PCR of 7 to 11 cycles used a sample-barcoded 5' primer and a J-beta primer mix. TCRdb ran MiXCR on the 5' RACE reads and lists one entry per CDR3 protein. The sample has fewer than 1 million distinct CDR3 sequences, around 43% seen once. What was sequenced was blood. The receptor set was obtained from a man aged 55 to 70 in good health.

This chain connects TRBV4-3 to TRBJ2-7; 8 nucleotides align to TRBD1. The CDR3 has 15 residues. Germline CDR1 reads LGHNA; CDR2 reads YSLEER. Trimming at V came to 0 bases and at J to 7 bases, leaving 8 bases not matched to a gene. CDR3 sequence (DNA): TGCGCCAGCAGCCAAGACGGACAGGGCTACAATGAGCAGTACTTC. It yields the protein CASSQDGQGYNEQYF.

This clonotype occurred many times. V is TRBV9 and J is TRBJ1-6; no firm D call. This CDR3 spans 14 amino acids. The germline V and J ends were trimmed by 2 bases and 1 base, with 4 bases remaining between them. Germline V gene sequence: CDR1 SGDLS, CDR2 YYNGEE. The CDR3 loop reads CASSVNSYNSPLHF. The CDR3 coding sequence is TGTGCCAGCAGCGTTAATTCCTATAATTCACCCCTCCACTTT.

In this sample, this clonotype turned up a few times. The chain links TRBV4-3 to TRBJ2-7, with a weak D call TRBD1 (6 bases). The CDR3 extends over 16 amino acids. With 0 bases removed from V and 0 bases from J, the gap between germline ends came to 12 bases. CDR1 is LGHNA, CDR2 YSLEER, per germline. The CDR3 nucleotides are TGCGCCAGCAGCCAAGATCATGGGGGCCGCTCCTACGAGCAGTACTTC. Translated: CASSQDHGGRSYEQYF.

J is TRBJ2-7 and V is TRBV18; D may correspond to TRBD1 or TRBD2 (5 bases each). This CDR3 is 15 amino acids long. The V end was cut by 3 bases, the J end by 4 bases, with 16 bases between. CDR1 and CDR2 (germline): KGHSH, LQKENI. The CDR3 loop reads CASSPSGTAGYEQYF. The CDR3 nucleotides read TGTGCCAGCTCACCTTCCGGGACGGCTGGTTACGAGCAGTACTTC.

The CDR3 loop reads CASSSQAGGSMNTEAFF. The CDR3 region has the DNA TGCGCCAGCAGCTCCCAGGCGGGGGGATCCATGAACACTGAAGCTTTCTTT. The chain uses TRBV5-1 and TRBJ1-1; D is possibly TRBD1 (5 bases). CDR1 is SGHRS and CDR2 is YFSETQ in the germline V gene. Trimming cost V 3 bases and J 0 bases, with 18 bases left between them. The length of the CDR3 is 17 residues. Full variable domain (remainder filled in from reference TRBV5-1 and TRBJ1-1): KAGVTQTPRYLIKTRGQQVTLSCSPISGHRSVSWYQQTPGQGLQFLFEYFSETQRNKGNFPGRFSGRQFSNSRSEMNVSTLELGDSALYLCASSSQAGGSMNTEAFFGQGTRLTVV.

The rearrangement uses TRBV20-1 and TRBJ2-7, with D hard to call. This CDR3 is built from 15 residues. Germline lookup yields CDR1 DFQATT and CDR2 SNEGSKA (reference sequence). Trimming took off 0 bases at V and 1 base at J, with 13 bases between the two ends. CDR3 nucleotide sequence: TGCAGTGCTAGAGATCACAGAAGTAAGTCCTACGAGCAGTACTTC. Its protein is CSARDHRSKSYEQYF.

The genes are TRBV6-2 or TRBV6-3 and TRBJ2-1; 10 nucleotides align to TRBD1. The CDR3 has 15 residues. V lost 6 bases, J lost 6 bases, and 8 bases stayed unmatched. Germline lookup yields CDR1 MNHEY and CDR2 SVGEGT. CDR3 in DNA: TGTGCCAGCAGCACGGGACAGGGGTTGGGCAATGAGCAGTTCTTC. Translated, it gives CASSTGQGLGNEQFF.

This chain connects TRBV4-3 to TRBJ1-5; perhaps TRBD1 as D (6 bases). V dropped 4 bases and J dropped 2 bases, with 18 bases sitting between them. CDR3 length equals 17 residues. The germline CDR1 and CDR2 sequences are LGHNA and YSLEER. The CDR3 nucleotides read TGCGCCAGCAGCCCGGTGTATGGACCAGGGGGCAATCAGCCCCAGCATTTT. Translated, it gives CASSPVYGPGGNQPQHF.

This chain joins TRBV9 and TRBJ1-6; D possibly corresponds to TRBD1 (5 bases). There are 14 residues in the CDR3. The V end was cut by 9 bases, the J end by 7 bases, with 17 bases between. Looked up from germline, CDR1 is SGDLS and CDR2 is YYNGEE. For the CDR3, the DNA is TGTGCCAACAGTGACGGGACGGGAAATTCACCCCTCCACTTT. It specifies CANSDGTGNSPLHF.

V gene TRBV5-1 combines with J gene TRBJ2-7; D may match TRBD1 or TRBD2 (6 bases each). The CDR3 has 18 residues. In germline, CDR1 is SGHRS, CDR2 YFSETQ. Trimming shortened V by 0 bases and J by 0 bases, and 19 bases separated the two germline ends. This CDR3 is CASSLASNWGASSYEQYF. Here the CDR3 DNA reads TGCGCCAGCAGCTTGGCCTCTAACTGGGGGGCGAGCTCCTACGAGCAGTACTTC.

The genes are TRBV24-1 and TRBJ2-5; 9 positions agree with TRBD1. The CDR3 is made up of 18 amino acids. The germline V gene encodes CDR1 KGHDR and CDR2 SFDVKD. Trimming took 3 bases from V and 5 from J; bases not matched to a gene: 15. The CDR3 DNA sequence: TGTGCCACCAGTGATCCCCCGTCCCAAACAGGGGGCAGGGAGACCCAGTACTTC. Protein product: CATSDPPSQTGGRETQYF.

A few counts support this clonotype. V gene TRBV7-8 combines with J gene TRBJ2-3; 9 bases match TRBD1. Germline loops: CDR1 SGHVS, CDR2 FQNEAQ. The CDR3 covers 16 residues. After removal of 3 bases from V and 4 bases from J, the junction contained 8 bases not matched to a gene. Written as DNA, the CDR3 is TGTGCCAGCAGCTTGCTCCGGACAGGGGTGCCAGATACGCAGTATTTT. It translates to CASSLLRTGVPDTQYF.

This clonotype has a handful of counts. This chain uses TRBV7-9 with TRBJ2-7; D gene unclear. The V and J ends lost 5 bases and 3 bases respectively, with 11 bases between them. CDR1 and CDR2 from the germline V gene are SEHNR and FQNEAQ (reference sequence). The CDR3 totals 13 residues. CDR3 bases: TGTGCCAGCAGCGACGACTGGAACTACGAGCAGTACTTC. Its protein product is CASSDDWNYEQYF. Complete variable domain (other parts from reference TRBV7-9 and TRBJ2-7): DTGVSQNPRHKITKRGQNVTFRCDPISEHNRLYWYRQTLGQGPEFLTYFQNEAQLEKSRLLSDRFSAERPKGSFSTLEIQRTEQGDSAMYLCASSDDWNYEQYFGPGTRLTVT.

To note about this clonotype: A much bigger clone sits one base away, suggesting this may be a read error. The chain employs TRBV6-2 or TRBV6-3 and TRBJ2-4; tentatively, D is TRBD1 (5 bases). V was trimmed by 3 bases and J by 15 bases, leaving 18 bases between them. Per germline, CDR1 MNHEY and CDR2 SVGEGT. The CDR3 is 13 amino acids. CDR3 nucleotide sequence: TGTGCCAGCAGTTATTCGGAGCGACAGAGGTCGTACTTC. Translating gives CASSYSERQRSYF.

This chain links TRBV28 with TRBJ2-7, with D unclear. V shed 7 bases and J shed 2 bases, with 12 bases lying between them. This CDR3 spans 13 amino acids. Germline V CDR1 and CDR2: MDHEN, SYDVKM. CDR3 loop: CASTTSAPYEQYF. Written as DNA, the CDR3 is TGTGCCAGCACCACTTCAGCCCCCTACGAGCAGTACTTC.

Comments on this clonotype: The CDR3 does not close with the conserved phenylalanine or tryptophan, likely indicating a read error. This chain uses TRBV2 with TRBJ2-3; no firm D call. Between the trimmed V and J ends, which lost 7 bases and 2 bases, there was a span of 10 bases. The CDR3 spans 13 residues. Germline V lookup: CDR1 SNHLY, CDR2 FYNNEI. The CDR3 DNA sequence: TGTGCCAGCAACTACGGCTTCACAGATACGCAGTATTTG. It translates to CASNYGFTDTQYL.

The chain employs TRBV4-3 and TRBJ2-3; 10 bases fit TRBD2. V lost 3 bases to trimming and J lost 5 bases; unmatched junction nucleotides: 8. This CDR3 has 16 residues. From germline, CDR1 is LGHNA and CDR2 YSLEER. The CDR3: CASSQGLAGAVDTQYF. As DNA, the CDR3 is TGCGCCAGCAGCCAGGGTCTAGCGGGGGCCGTAGATACGCAGTATTTT.

This rearrangement joins TRBV14 to TRBJ2-1, with D hard to call. V was shortened by 4 bases and J by 8 bases, with 12 bases between the two germline ends. There are 13 residues in the CDR3. CDR1 and CDR2 (germline): SGHDN, FVKESK. The CDR3 DNA is TGTGCCAGCAGCCCTAAGTGGAATGATGAGCAGTTCTTC. Amino acid sequence: CASSPKWNDEQFF.

This rearrangement joins TRBV2 to TRBJ2-3; 13 bases are shared with TRBD2. This CDR3 region has 16 residues. CDR1 and CDR2 from the germline V gene are SNHLY and FYNNEI. V shed 6 bases, J shed 1 base, and the junction held 4 bases outside the gene matches. This CDR3 reads CASSVGTSGGTDTQYF. As DNA, the CDR3 is TGTGCCAGCAGCGTCGGGACTAGCGGGGGCACAGATACGCAGTATTTT.

This clonotype appeared a few times. The genes are TRBV7-2 and TRBJ1-2; a possible D gene is TRBD1 (6 bases). The CDR3 runs to 14 residues. Germline CDR1 SGHTA, CDR2 FQGNSA. Trimming took 5 bases from V and 5 from J, leaving 15 bases between them. DNA of the CDR3: TGTGCCAGCAGCCTAATCGGACAGCCATATGGCTACACCTTC. It specifies CASSLIGQPYGYTF.

The chain uses TRBV12-3 or TRBV12-4 and TRBJ2-5; maybe TRBD1 (5 bases). V was pared by 4 bases and J by 3 bases, with 15 bases between. This CDR3 has 15 amino acids. CDR3 nucleotide sequence: TGTGCCAGCAGTTCTTGGGGTCAGGGCAAAGAGACCCAGTACTTC. Its protein is CASSSWGQGKETQYF.

CDR3 region: CASSQAGGHITDTQYF. In DNA form, the CDR3 reads TGTGCCAGCAGCCAAGCGGGGGGACACATCACAGATACGCAGTATTTT. This chain connects TRBV3-1 to TRBJ2-3, with a weak D call TRBD2 (7 bases). Trimming stripped 1 base from V and 2 bases from J, with 13 bases between. CDR3 length equals 16 residues. Germline lookup yields CDR1 LGHDT and CDR2 YNNKEL (reference sequence).

The rearrangement joins TRBV11-1 to TRBJ2-7; D may be TRBD2 (5 bases). CDR3 length equals 14 residues. Germline V gene sequence: CDR1 SGHAT, CDR2 FQDESV (reference sequence). V was clipped by 5 bases and J by 2 bases, with 13 bases between them. The chain's CDR3 is CASSLGNGPYEQYF. The CDR3 region has the DNA TGTGCCAGCAGCCTCGGGAACGGTCCCTACGAGCAGTACTTC.

The V and J genes are TRBV29-1 and TRBJ1-5, with D perhaps TRBD1 (5 bases). The V gene lost 2 bases and the J gene lost 7 bases, with 12 bases spanning the gap. Germline assignment: CDR1 SQVTM and CDR2 ANQGSEA. This CDR3 comprises 13 residues. DNA for the CDR3: TGCAGCGTTGAAATCGCCAAGGGGCAGCCCCAGCATTTT. It yields the protein CSVEIAKGQPQHF.

This clonotype turned up a few times. The chain is built from TRBV7-3 and TRBJ2-1; D uncertain. The CDR3 runs to 14 residues. V shed 5 bases and J shed 2 bases, with 10 bases lying between them. Germline CDR1 is SGHTA and CDR2 is FQGTGA. The CDR3 is CASSPGGAYNEQFF. In nucleotides, the CDR3 is TGTGCCAGCAGCCCCGGTGGGGCCTACAATGAGCAGTTCTTC.

This chain joins TRBV11-3 and TRBJ2-2; 16 bases are a match to TRBD2. Germline CDR1 and CDR2: SGHNT and YENEEA. V shed 5 bases, J shed 1 base, and the junction held 4 bases outside the gene matches. This CDR3 comprises 18 residues. Here the CDR3 DNA reads TGTGCCAGCAGCCTCGGGACTAGCGGGGGGGTGAACACCGGGGAGCTGTTTTTT. It yields the protein CASSLGTSGGVNTGELFF.

A few counts support this clonotype. J is TRBJ1-1 and V is TRBV20-1, with 7 positions matching TRBD1. J was trimmed by 4 bases and V by 6 bases; bases with no gene match: 17. The CDR3 contains 16 residues. Germline CDR1 and CDR2: DFQATT and SNEGSKA (reference sequence). The CDR3 nucleotides read TGCAGTGCCGATCTGGGCGTAGGGGGCGCGGGCACTGAAGCTTTCTTT. It yields the protein CSADLGVGGAGTEAFF.

This clonotype was seen at least ten times. The gene calls are TRBV24-1 and TRBJ2-7; D possibly matches TRBD1 or TRBD2 (6 bases each). Trimming left V 2 bases short and J 5 bases short, with 18 bases between. This CDR3 has 16 residues. Per the germline V gene, CDR1 is KGHDR and CDR2 is SFDVKD. CDR3 nucleotide sequence: TGTGCCACCAGTGATTCAAGGGCCGGGGGCGAGGACGAGCAGTACTTC. Protein sequence: CATSDSRAGGEDEQYF.

This rearrangement joins TRBV4-3 to TRBJ2-1; the match to TRBD2 covers 9 bases. CDR1 is LGHNA, CDR2 YSLEER, per germline. V was clipped by 5 bases and J by 0 bases; unmatched bases: 5. The CDR3 has 16 amino acids. As DNA, the CDR3 is TGCGCCAGCAGCTCTCGAGCGGGGGGCTCCTACAATGAGCAGTTCTTC. Its translation: CASSSRAGGSYNEQFF.